The sequence of this TCR beta chain was determined in a study of T-cell reconstitution after alpha-beta-depleted transplantation in children. Germline CDR1 reads MNHNY; CDR2 reads SVGAGI (reference sequence). This CDR3 contains 11 residues. The ends were cut back, 6 bases at V and 7 bases at J, with 6 bases in the middle. TCRbeta library construction was performed incorporating unique molecular identifiers. One entry per CDR3 protein, called by TCRdb with MiXCR from the PCR reads. The table lists roughly 24,000 distinct CDR3 sequences, roughly 11% of them singletons. The receptor was isolated from a human donor who donated a stem cell graft to a child with chronic granulomatous disease. The sequencing here drew on PBMCs from the stem cell graft donor, taken from the stem cell graft. The chain employs TRBV6-6 and TRBJ1-4, with no clear D. The CDR3 sequence is CASRSGEKLFF. For the CDR3, the DNA is TGTGCCAGCAGGTCGGGTGAAAAACTGTTTTTT.